These 18 T cell receptor beta chains were all obtained from the same sample, sequenced in a study of blood T cell repertoires in COVID-19. Repertoires were generated with immunoSEQ multiplex PCR, while TCRdb's copy carries only in-frame clones and drops some. The data show 200,000 to 300,000 clones, with 84% seen just once and less than 5% held by the top ten. Sequencing was performed on peripheral blood. These receptors were collected from a man aged 55 to 69 with acute or convalescent COVID-19.

This clone was counted once. The chain has TRBV7-9 and TRBJ2-5, with 11 bases matching TRBD2. V lost 5 bases and J lost 5; bases outside the gene matches: 13. Germline V gene lookup returns CDR1 SEHNR and CDR2 FQNEAQ (reference sequence). The CDR3 extends over 17 amino acids. CDR3 sequence reads: CASSPGTSGSRRETQYF. DNA for the CDR3: TGTGCCAGCAGCCCCGGGACTAGCGGTTCCAGACGGGAGACCCAGTACTTC.

The V gene is TRBV7-3, the J gene TRBJ2-6; 8 nucleotides align to TRBD1. The germline gives CDR1 SGHTA, CDR2 FQGTGA. The ends lost 5 bases at V and 0 bases at J; junction bases unmatched: 9. The CDR3 contains 18 residues. CDR3 protein: CASSLRYRGASGANVLTF. CDR3 DNA: TGTGCCAGCAGCCTACGATACAGGGGGGCCTCTGGGGCCAACGTCCTGACTTTC.

This chain connects TRBV19 to TRBJ2-7, with TRBD1 matching over 11 bases. CDR3 length equals 14 residues. With 4 bases clipped from V and 2 bases from J, the junction kept 1 base outside the gene matches. Germline V gene data show CDR1 as LNHDA and CDR2 as SQIVND (reference sequence). The CDR3 sequence: CASSTGQGAYEQYF. The CDR3 nucleotides read TGTGCCAGTAGTACGGGACAGGGGGCCTACGAGCAGTACTTC.

This chain links TRBV11-2 with TRBJ2-6; D is perhaps TRBD2 (6 bases). V shed 5 bases and J shed 0 bases, with 17 bases lying between them. From germline, CDR1 is SGHAT and CDR2 FQNNGV. This CDR3 has 18 residues. The CDR3 region has the DNA TGTGCCAGCAGCCCTGGGGCTAGCGCGCCCTCTGGGGCCAACGTCCTGACTTTC. Amino acid sequence: CASSPGASAPSGANVLTF.

The chain recombines TRBV24-1 with TRBJ2-3; maybe TRBD2 (5 bases). Trimming took off 6 bases at V and 8 bases at J, with 11 bases between the two ends. Germline V gives CDR1 KGHDR, CDR2 SFDVKD. This CDR3 contains 12 residues. The CDR3 sequence: CATSRGWGTQYF. In DNA, the CDR3 is TGTGCCACCAGTCGCGGGTGGGGTACGCAGTATTTT.

The V and J genes are TRBV11-2 and TRBJ2-3, with D perhaps TRBD2 (6 bases). The CDR3 is made up of 15 amino acids. With 1 base removed from V and 7 bases from J, the gap between germline ends came to 15 bases. Germline V gene sequence: CDR1 SGHAT, CDR2 FQNNGV. As DNA, the CDR3 is TGTGCCAGCAGCTTAGGGAGGGGCACATATCATACGCAGTATTTT. It is translated as CASSLGRGTYHTQYF. Supplemented by reference TRBV11-2 and TRBJ2-3, the full variable domain reads EAGVAQSPRYKIIEKRQSVAFWCNPISGHATLYWYQQILGQGPKLLIQFQNNGVVDDSQLPKDRFSAERLKGVDSTLKIQPAKLEDSAVYLCASSLGRGTYHTQYFGPGTRLTVL.

This clone was observed a handful of times. The V and J genes are TRBV9 and TRBJ1-2, with a weak D call TRBD1 (6 bases). Trimming pared 2 bases from V and 8 bases from J, leaving 13 bases between. Germline CDR1 and CDR2: SGDLS and YYNGEE. This CDR3 contains 13 residues. CDR3 sequence: CASSVKQGRGYTF. The CDR3 nucleotides read TGTGCCAGCAGCGTGAAACAGGGCCGGGGCTACACCTTC. Filled out from reference TRBV9 and TRBJ1-2, the complete variable domain reads DSGVTQTPKHLITATGQRVTLRCSPRSGDLSVYWYQQSLDQGLQFLIQYYNGEERAKGNILERFSAQQFPDLHSELNLSSLELGDSALYFCASSVKQGRGYTFGSGTRLTVV.

The V gene is TRBV6-1, the J gene TRBJ1-1; D perhaps matches TRBD1 (5 bases). The germline V gene encodes CDR1 MNHNS and CDR2 SASEGT. Trimming removed 1 base at V and 3 bases at J, with 12 bases between. The CDR3 loop spans 15 amino acids. The CDR3 DNA reads as TGTGCCAGCAGTGAAGTAGGGGCCCTCCACACTGAAGCTTTCTTT. Protein product: CASSEVGALHTEAFF.

CDR3 sequence reads: CASSLTLAGPPQYF. For the CDR3, the DNA is TGTGCCAGCAGCTTAACGCTAGCGGGACCCCCCCAGTACTTC. The gene calls are TRBV13 and TRBJ2-5, with 9 bases that match TRBD2. Germline V gene lookup returns CDR1 PRHDT and CDR2 FYEKMQ (reference sequence). V trimming: 2 bases; J trimming: 9 bases; junction bases outside the gene matches: 7. This CDR3 contains 14 residues.

This clone has more than one count but fewer than ten. This chain connects TRBV7-2 to TRBJ2-1, with 12 bases identical to TRBD2. The CDR3 is made up of 16 amino acids. Trimming cost V 1 base and J 6 bases; bases outside gene matches: 4. In germline, CDR1 is SGHTA, CDR2 FQGNSA. CDR3 sequence: CASSLGGTSGSNEQFF. The CDR3 bases are TGTGCCAGCAGCTTAGGTGGGACTAGCGGGTCCAATGAGCAGTTCTTC.

This clone was recorded a few times. In DNA form, the CDR3 reads TGTGCCAGCTCACAAGGGGCTGAAGCTTTCTTT. Amino acids: CASSQGAEAFF. V gene TRBV18 combines with J gene TRBJ1-1; D perhaps matches TRBD1 (5 bases). In germline, CDR1 is KGHSH, CDR2 LQKENI. Trimming stripped 4 bases from V and 6 bases from J, with 6 bases between. The CDR3 consists of 11 residues.

V gene TRBV5-1 combines with J gene TRBJ1-3, with D tentatively TRBD1 (6 bases). In germline, CDR1 is SGHRS, CDR2 YFSETQ. V dropped 2 bases and J dropped 5 bases, with 14 bases sitting between them. CDR3 length: 15 amino acids. CDR3 sequence: CASSFRAGDRNTIYF. The DNA for the CDR3 is TGCGCCAGCAGCTTCAGGGCAGGGGATAGAAACACCATATATTTT.

In this sample, this clone turned up a few times. The V gene is TRBV29-1, the J gene TRBJ2-2; 10 nucleotides match TRBD2. V was pared by 6 bases and J by 3 bases, with 7 bases of the junction left unmatched. The CDR3 consists of 15 residues. Germline V gene data show CDR1 as SQVTM and CDR2 as ANQGSEA. The CDR3 bases are TGCAGCGTCAAGCGGGAGGGCCGGGACACCGGGGAGCTGTTTTTT. Its translation is CSVKREGRDTGELFF.

The gene calls are TRBV4-1 and TRBJ2-7; possibly TRBD1 for D (5 bases). This CDR3 has 16 amino acids. Germline V lookup: CDR1 MGHRA, CDR2 YSYEKL. Trimming removed 2 bases from V and 0 bases from J, with 14 bases in between. CDR3 protein: CASSQPIRGSSYEQYF. The CDR3 DNA follows: TGCGCCAGCAGCCAACCCATAAGGGGAAGCTCCTACGAGCAGTACTTC.

This clone was picked up a small number of times. This sequence joins TRBV19 and TRBJ2-5; TRBD2 might be the D (6 bases). There are 15 residues in the CDR3. Germline CDR1 is LNHDA and CDR2 is SQIVND (reference sequence). The V end lost 1 base, the J end lost 4 bases, and 13 bases lay between the germline ends. In DNA form, the CDR3 reads TGTGCCAGTAGTATAGGCGGGGCGGGAAGAGAGACCCAGTACTTC. Translation: CASSIGGAGRETQYF.

The chain joins TRBV4-1 to TRBJ1-2; D is perhaps TRBD1 (5 bases). The CDR3 totals 15 residues. Trimming cost V 1 base and J 4 bases, with 13 bases left between them. Germline CDR1 reads MGHRA; CDR2 reads YSYEKL. DNA of the CDR3: TGCGCCAGCAGCCAAGTCCAGGGAGGGGTCTATGGCTACACCTTC. It is translated as CASSQVQGGVYGYTF.

The V call is TRBV27, the J call TRBJ2-7; 8 bases align to TRBD2. Germline CDR1 and CDR2: MNHEY and SMNVEV (reference sequence). This CDR3 region has 14 residues. V shed 5 bases, J shed 10 bases, and the junction held 13 bases outside the gene matches. CDR3 in amino acids: CASSLLAGGGTQYF. The DNA of the CDR3 is TGTGCCAGCAGTCTCCTGGCGGGGGGAGGCACTCAGTACTTC.

V is TRBV19 and J is TRBJ2-3; tentatively, D is TRBD1 (5 bases). The CDR3 runs 17 residues. V shed 3 bases and J shed 2 bases, with 18 bases lying between them. Germline CDR1 LNHDA, CDR2 SQIVND (reference sequence). The CDR3 loop is CASSIEVEDISTDTQYF. The CDR3 DNA sequence: TGTGCCAGTAGTATTGAGGTTGAGGACATTTCCACAGATACGCAGTATTTT.